This T cell receptor beta chain was sequenced during a study of T-cell reconstitution after alpha-beta-depleted transplantation in children. Whole-study results and caveats: One year after transplant, T-cell counts and diversity came mostly from newly produced T cells. Several hundred expanded graft clones reportedly gave rise to the alpha-beta T cells present about two months after transplant. Some patients' high day-60 TCRbeta diversity was traced to surviving recipient T cells and thymic progenitors.

Germline values: CDR1 SNHLY, CDR2 FYNNEI. The CDR3 has 12 amino acids. Trimming left V 7 bases short and J 10 bases short, with 14 bases between. Turning to this clonotype: Its cognate antigen is unknown.

Preparing the TCRbeta library involved the use of unique molecular identifiers. TCRdb reprocessed the PCR reads via MiXCR and lists one record per CDR3 protein. Here the sample spans hundreds of thousands of distinct CDR3 sequences, approximately 14% being singletons. The chain is built from TRBV2 and TRBJ2-1, with no clear D. This receptor was identified in a girl aged 2-10 years with congenital amegakaryocytic thrombocytopenia, due to receive a stem cell transplant. The source material was PBMCs, sampled before TCRalphabeta/CD19-depleted stem cell transplant. CDR3 nucleotides: TGTGCCAGCACCCCGTTAGAGAGGGAGCAGTTCTTC. Translation gives CASTPLEREQFF.